The 28 T cell receptor beta chains given below trace back to one sample, sequenced in a study of T-cell memory formation after mild COVID-19. TCRdb independently ran MiXCR on the 5' RACE reads; one entry per CDR3 protein. The table includes 350,000 to 550,000 distinct CDR3 sequences, more than 15% detected once. Sequencing used PBMCs or a T cell subset sorted from them (not recorded which). These receptors were collected from a young man who had mild COVID-19 (a few samples of this study predate the infection). Cell type and time point are not known.

This clonotype was detected a few times. This chain joins TRBV4-1 and TRBJ1-5, with D maybe TRBD1 (6 bases). CDR1 MGHRA and CDR2 YSYEKL come from the germline V gene. The CDR3 runs to 14 residues. Trimming removed 3 bases at V and 5 bases at J, with 11 bases between. The CDR3 protein is CASSQGTPYQPQHF. CDR3 sequence (DNA): TGCGCCAGCAGCCAGGGGACACCGTATCAGCCCCAGCATTTT.

The gene calls are TRBV4-3 and TRBJ1-1, with 7 bases that match TRBD1. The junction had 12 bases not matched to a gene; V was cut back by 1 base and J by 4 bases. CDR3 length equals 17 residues. Germline V gives CDR1 LGHNA, CDR2 YSLEER. The CDR3 DNA follows: TGCGCCAGCAGCCAAGGAGTGCGGGAGGGGGCGCGCACTGAAGCTTTCTTT. As protein: CASSQGVREGARTEAFF.

V usage is TRBV7-2 and J usage is TRBJ2-3; 8 nucleotides match TRBD2. The V segment lost 0 bases and the J segment 0 bases; nucleotides outside the gene matches: 8. Germline CDR1 reads SGHTA; CDR2 reads FQGNSA. CDR3 length equals 18 residues. In DNA, the CDR3 is TGTGCCAGCAGCTTAGCGGGACTAGGAATTACTAGCACAGATACGCAGTATTTT. This gives the protein CASSLAGLGITSTDTQYF.

The rearrangement links TRBV12-3 or TRBV12-4 to TRBJ1-3, with 7 bases matching TRBD1. J was trimmed by 3 bases and V by 5 bases; bases with no gene match: 10. The CDR3 has 16 amino acids. The CDR3 coding sequence is TGTGCCAGCAGTCCAAGCCAGGGGGTTCGTGGAAACACCATATATTTT. This codes for CASSPSQGVRGNTIYF.

This clonotype was counted a few times. The J gene is TRBJ1-2, the V gene TRBV28, with 7 nucleotides matching TRBD1. Germline V gene sequence: CDR1 MDHEN, CDR2 SYDVKM. This CDR3 contains 14 residues. V was pared by 6 bases and J by 3 bases, with 7 bases of the junction left unmatched. The CDR3 is CASSHDQGDYGYTF. The DNA for the CDR3 is TGTGCCAGCAGCCACGATCAGGGGGACTATGGCTACACCTTC.

This clonotype turned up a few times. V gene TRBV6-5 combines with J gene TRBJ1-4; D might be TRBD1 (5 bases). The germline CDR1 and CDR2 sequences are MNHEY and SVGAGI. The CDR3 contains 15 residues. V was clipped by 4 bases and J by 5 bases, with 14 bases between them. This CDR3 is CASSWGGARNEKLFF. CDR3 DNA: TGTGCCAGCAGTTGGGGAGGGGCGCGGAATGAAAAACTGTTTTTT.

The chain couples TRBV5-6 to TRBJ2-2; D gene uncertain. This CDR3 contains 17 residues. Germline V gene sequence: CDR1 SGHDT, CDR2 YYEEEE. V shed 7 bases and J shed 3 bases, with 22 bases lying between them. The CDR3 region is CASPSVAGKVHTGELFF. DNA for the CDR3: TGTGCCAGCCCATCGGTGGCAGGAAAAGTGCACACCGGGGAGCTGTTTTTT.

The chain links TRBV7-9 to TRBJ1-1; a possible D gene is TRBD1 (5 bases). The CDR3 contains 16 residues. Germline values: CDR1 SEHNR, CDR2 FQNEAQ (reference sequence). The V gene lost 0 bases and the J gene lost 4 bases, with 15 bases spanning the gap. This CDR3 is CASSLALGGEGTEAFF. In DNA, the CDR3 is TGTGCCAGCAGCTTAGCGCTGGGGGGTGAAGGCACTGAAGCTTTCTTT.

This clonotype was counted between two and nine times. The V gene is TRBV4-1, the J gene TRBJ2-5; possible D gene TRBD2, 5 bases. CDR3 length equals 13 residues. V lost 8 bases and J 1 base, leaving 11 bases between the germline ends. The V gene's germline CDR1 is MGHRA and CDR2 YSYEKL. The CDR3 nucleotides read TGCGCCAGCGCGGGTCCCCTCCAAGAGACCCAGTACTTC. Encoded protein: CASAGPLQETQYF.

The chain uses TRBV24-1 and TRBJ2-5; perhaps TRBD1 as D (5 bases). V was shortened by 7 bases and J by 1 base, with 12 bases between the two germline ends. Germline V gives CDR1 KGHDR, CDR2 SFDVKD. CDR3 length equals 14 residues. The CDR3 DNA reads TGTGCCACCAGCGCTGCAGGGTCCCAAGAGACCCAGTACTTC. Amino acid sequence: CATSAAGSQETQYF.

This clonotype showed up many times. The CDR3 region has the DNA TGTGCCAGCAGTCAGGGGTCCCAAGAGACCCAGTACTTC. Its translation is CASSQGSQETQYF. V and J are TRBV9 and TRBJ2-5; tentative D call: TRBD1 (6 bases). V was trimmed by 5 bases and J by 1 base, leaving 9 bases between them. This CDR3 region has 13 residues. The germline gives CDR1 SGDLS, CDR2 YYNGEE. Full variable domain (outside the CDR3, taken from reference TRBV9 and TRBJ2-5): DSGVTQTPKHLITATGQRVTLRCSPRSGDLSVYWYQQSLDQGLQFLIQYYNGEERAKGNILERFSAQQFPDLHSELNLSSLELGDSALYFCASSQGSQETQYFGPGTRLLVL.

This rearrangement joins TRBV6-2 or TRBV6-3 to TRBJ2-2, with 7 bases lining up with TRBD2. With 7 bases clipped from V and 7 bases from J, the junction kept 18 bases outside the gene matches. The germline V gene encodes CDR1 MNHEY and CDR2 SVGEGT. The CDR3 length is 17 residues. The DNA for the CDR3 is TGTGCCAGCACAAAGGAGGGCCTCGCGGGAGTGTACGGGGAGCTGTTTTTT. Protein: CASTKEGLAGVYGELFF.

This clonotype appeared a few times. This rearrangement joins TRBV6-6 to TRBJ2-6; 10 positions agree with TRBD1. This CDR3 has 17 amino acids. CDR1 and CDR2 from the germline V gene are MNHNY and SVGAGI (reference sequence). With V trimmed by 5 bases and J by 3 bases, 7 bases remained unmatched. In DNA form, the CDR3 reads TGTGCCAGCAGTCAGAGAGGGACAGGGGTTGGGGCCAACGTCCTGACTTTC. It encodes CASSQRGTGVGANVLTF.

The chain has TRBV5-6 and TRBJ2-7, with D possibly TRBD1 on 6 matching bases. Looked up from germline, CDR1 is SGHDT and CDR2 is YYEEEE. Trimming removed 3 bases from V and 0 bases from J, with 7 bases in between. The CDR3 is 13 residues long. Written as DNA, the CDR3 is TGTGCCAGCAGCTGGACAGTCTCCTACGAGCAGTACTTC. This gives the protein CASSWTVSYEQYF.

This clonotype was recorded many times. The V and J genes are TRBV5-1 and TRBJ1-2, with 7 nucleotides matching TRBD1. The germline V gene encodes CDR1 SGHRS and CDR2 YFSETQ. The CDR3 has 15 amino acids. V was clipped by 0 bases and J by 2 bases; unmatched bases: 4. This chain's CDR3 is CASSLGGQRNYGYTF. The CDR3 DNA sequence: TGCGCCAGCAGCTTGGGGGGACAGCGCAACTATGGCTACACCTTC.

V is TRBV15 and J is TRBJ2-7; 7 nucleotides align to TRBD1. This CDR3 comprises 16 residues. V was pared by 6 bases and J by 3 bases, with 14 bases of the junction left unmatched. Germline lookup yields CDR1 LNHNV and CDR2 YYDKDF (reference sequence). The DNA for the CDR3 is TGTGCCACCAGTTTATGGACAGGCACTAATATCTACGAGCAGTACTTC. Translation: CATSLWTGTNIYEQYF. The full variable domain, in which reference TRBV15 and TRBJ2-7 provide the parts outside the CDR3, is DAMVIQNPRYQVTQFGKPVTLSCSQTLNHNVMYWYQQKSSQAPKLLFHYYDKDFNNEADTPDNFQSRRPNTSFCFLDIRSPGLGDTAMYLCATSLWTGTNIYEQYFGPGTRLTVT.

This clonotype was seen a handful of times. V usage is TRBV6-5 and J usage is TRBJ2-7; D is perhaps TRBD1 or TRBD2 (5 bases each). CDR1 and CDR2 from the germline V gene are MNHEY and SVGAGI. CDR3 length equals 12 residues. The V end lost 0 bases, the J end lost 9 bases, and 9 bases lay between the germline ends. In DNA form, the CDR3 reads TGTGCCAGCAGTTACTCGGGGGTCGGGCAGTACGTC. As protein: CASSYSGVGQYV.

The table lists this clonotype with a few counts. This sequence joins TRBV7-2 and TRBJ2-5; D gene uncertain. CDR1 SGHTA and CDR2 FQGNSA come from the germline V gene. This CDR3 spans 15 amino acids. Trimming removed 5 bases at V and 5 bases at J, with 18 bases between. The CDR3 protein is CASSRDRSGWETQYF. The CDR3, as DNA: TGTGCCAGCAGCCGAGATAGGTCCGGGTGGGAGACCCAGTACTTC. The complete variable domain, with remaining parts taken from reference TRBV7-2 and TRBJ2-5, reads GAGVSQSPSNKVTEKGKDVELRCDPISGHTALYWYRQSLGQGLEFLIYFQGNSAPDKSGLPSDRFSAERTGGSVSTLTIQRTQQEDSAVYLCASSRDRSGWETQYFGPGTRLLVL.

The chain couples TRBV10-3 to TRBJ1-6, with D unclear. CDR3 size: 16 residues. Germline V gene lookup returns CDR1 ENHRY and CDR2 SYGVKD. The V end was cut by 2 bases, the J end by 0 bases, with 8 bases between. This CDR3 reads CAISEAWSSYNSPLHF. The CDR3 region has the DNA TGTGCCATCAGTGAGGCTTGGAGCTCCTATAATTCACCCCTCCACTTT.

This clonotype turned up a few times. The J gene is TRBJ1-6, the V gene TRBV6-2 or TRBV6-3; tentatively, D is TRBD1 (5 bases). The germline gives CDR1 MNHEY, CDR2 SVGEGT. V was pared by 5 bases and J by 8 bases, with 13 bases between. The CDR3 sequence is 14 residues long. CDR3 in amino acids: CASSPHTGHSPLHF. In DNA, the CDR3 is TGTGCCAGCAGTCCTCATACGGGGCATTCACCCCTCCACTTT.

The V gene is TRBV7-9, the J gene TRBJ1-1; D is perhaps TRBD1 (6 bases). CDR1 and CDR2 (germline): SEHNR, FQNEAQ (reference sequence). V dropped 5 bases and J dropped 7 bases, with 20 bases sitting between them. The CDR3 is 15 amino acids. CDR3 region: CASSTSPGTLGEAFF. CDR3 bases: TGTGCCAGCAGCACCAGCCCCGGGACACTAGGTGAAGCTTTCTTT.

The chain employs TRBV2 and TRBJ1-5, with 11 nucleotides matching TRBD1. The CDR3 loop spans 15 amino acids. Germline trimming cut 9 bases from V and 5 bases from J; bases unmatched to any gene: 9. Germline V CDR1 and CDR2: SNHLY, FYNNEI. CDR3 nucleotide sequence: TGTGCCAGTAGCACCGGGACAGGGGGTGATCAGCCCCAGCATTTT. Translating gives CASSTGTGGDQPQHF.

This sequence joins TRBV5-1 and TRBJ2-1, with 10 bases identical to TRBD2. Unmatched junction bases numbered 11, after V lost 5 bases and J lost 6 bases. The CDR3 spans 16 residues. Germline V gene lookup returns CDR1 SGHRS and CDR2 YFSETQ. CDR3 loop: CASSSRQIAGGNEQFF. CDR3 coding DNA: TGCGCCAGCAGTTCACGTCAGATAGCGGGGGGCAATGAGCAGTTCTTC.

V is TRBV28 and J is TRBJ2-1, with D unresolved. There are 11 residues in the CDR3. Trimming stripped 6 bases from V and 13 bases from J, with 13 bases between. Germline-derived CDR1 and CDR2 are MDHEN and SYDVKM. CDR3 nucleotide sequence: TGTGCCAGCAGCCCACAGTACGCCCAGTTCTTC. Protein: CASSPQYAQFF.

This clonotype was found a few times. This chain joins TRBV6-5 and TRBJ2-2; 13 bases align to TRBD2. V was clipped by 5 bases and J by 2 bases; unmatched bases: 2. CDR1 and CDR2 (germline): MNHEY, SVGAGI. The CDR3 has 16 amino acids. The CDR3 DNA is TGTGCCAGCAGTAAGGGACTAGCGGGAAACACCGGGGAGCTGTTTTTT. Encoded protein: CASSKGLAGNTGELFF.

This sequence joins TRBV11-2 and TRBJ2-4; no definite D call. The CDR3 is made up of 16 amino acids. In germline, CDR1 is SGHAT, CDR2 FQNNGV. V lost 5 bases, J lost 4 bases, and 18 bases lay in between. CDR3 loop: CASSPIRTEMKNIQYF. For the CDR3, the DNA is TGTGCCAGCAGCCCGATCCGGACGGAAATGAAAAACATTCAGTACTTC.

This clonotype was seen more than once but under ten times. V gene TRBV4-3 combines with J gene TRBJ2-5; D gene unclear. Trimming removed 1 base from V and 3 bases from J, with 9 bases in between. The CDR3 sequence is 14 residues long. The germline gives CDR1 LGHNA, CDR2 YSLEER. The CDR3 loop is CASSQGFGEETQYF. CDR3 sequence (DNA): TGCGCCAGCAGCCAAGGGTTTGGGGAAGAGACCCAGTACTTC.

This clonotype has just a few counts. The chain links TRBV7-6 to TRBJ1-1; maybe TRBD1 (6 bases). The germline V gene encodes CDR1 SGHVS and CDR2 FNYEAQ. The length of the CDR3 is 14 residues. V was shortened by 5 bases and J by 4 bases, with 14 bases between the two germline ends. The CDR3 nucleotides read TGTGCCAGCAGCCGGAGGGGGAGTGGCACTGAAGCTTTCTTT. The encoded protein is CASSRRGSGTEAFF.